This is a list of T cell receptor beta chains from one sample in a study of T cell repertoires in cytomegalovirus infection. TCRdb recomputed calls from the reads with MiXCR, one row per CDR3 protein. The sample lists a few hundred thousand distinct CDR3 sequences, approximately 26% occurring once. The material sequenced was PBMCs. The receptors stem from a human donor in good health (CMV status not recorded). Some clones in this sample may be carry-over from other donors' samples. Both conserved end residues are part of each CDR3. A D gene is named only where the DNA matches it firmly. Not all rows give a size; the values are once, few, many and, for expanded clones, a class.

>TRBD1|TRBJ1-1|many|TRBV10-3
TGTGCCACTACCGGGACAGCGAACACTGAAGCTTTCTTT
CATTGTANTEAFF
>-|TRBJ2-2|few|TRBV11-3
TGTGCCAGCAGCTGGAACACAGGGTTCGGGGAGCTGTTTTTT
CASSWNTGFGELFF
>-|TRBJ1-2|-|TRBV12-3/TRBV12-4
TGTGGCAGCAGTTTAGCCGGCCCCTATGGCTACACCTTC
CGSSLAGPYGYTF
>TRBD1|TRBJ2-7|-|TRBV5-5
TGTGCCAGCAGCTTGTATGGGACAGGATACGAGCAGTACTTC
CASSLYGTGYEQYF
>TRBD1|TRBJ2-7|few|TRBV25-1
TGTGCCAGCAGTCCCACTTTGGGACAGGGGCCACCCGACGAGCAGTACTTC
CASSPTLGQGPPDEQYF
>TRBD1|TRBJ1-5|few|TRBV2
TGTGCCAGCGAGTTTCAGGGGGGACAGGGGCCCCAGCATTTT
CASEFQGGQGPQHF
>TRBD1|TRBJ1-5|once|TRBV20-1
TGCAGTGCTGGACAGGGGGGTGATCAGCCCCAGCATTTT
CSAGQGGDQPQHF
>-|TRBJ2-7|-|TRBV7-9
TGTGCCAGCAGCTCCGGTTGGGGGCTACTCTACGAGCAGTACTTC
CASSSGWGLLYEQYF
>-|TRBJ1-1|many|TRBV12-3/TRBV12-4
TGTGCCAGCAGTTTAAGGGGGTTAAACACTGAAGCTTTCTTT
CASSLRGLNTEAFF
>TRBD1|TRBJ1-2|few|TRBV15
TGTGCCACCGAGAGGGACAGGGGGAACAACTATGGCTACACCTTC
CATERDRGNNYGYTF
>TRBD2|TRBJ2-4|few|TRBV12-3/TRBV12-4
TGTGCCAGCAGTGGACTAGCGGGAGGGGCCGTCGCCAAAAACATTCAGTACTTC
CASSGLAGGAVAKNIQYF
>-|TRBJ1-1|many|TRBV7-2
TGTGCCAGCAGCTTCGCGTGGACGGGGAACACTGAAGCTTTCTTT
CASSFAWTGNTEAFF
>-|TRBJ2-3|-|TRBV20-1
TGCAGTGCCCCATGGGGGGCGGGAGTGGTTACAGATACGCAGTATTTT
CSAPWGAGVVTDTQYF
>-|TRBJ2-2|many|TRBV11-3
TGTGCCAGCAGCTTAGTCGTGGGGGAGCTGTTTTTT
CASSLVVGELFF
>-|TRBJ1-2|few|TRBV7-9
TGTGCCAGCAGCCCCCCCGTTCGGCCTAACTATGGCTACACCTTC
CASSPPVRPNYGYTF
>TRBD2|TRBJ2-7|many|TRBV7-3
TGTGCCAGCAGCTTTACTAGCGGCTACGAGCAGTACTTC
CASSFTSGYEQYF
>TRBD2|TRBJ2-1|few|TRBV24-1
TGTGCCACCAGTGAGAGAGGGGGCCGGAAAGGGACTAGCGGGTACAATGAGCAGTTCTTC
CATSERGGRKGTSGYNEQFF
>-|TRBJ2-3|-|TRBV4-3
TGCGCCAGCAGCCAAGATTTCACAGGGAGGGTCGCAGATACGCAGTATTTT
CASSQDFTGRVADTQYF
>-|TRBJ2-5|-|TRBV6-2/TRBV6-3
TGTGCCAGCAGTCAGGGACTCCGGGGGACCCAGTACTTC
CASSQGLRGTQYF
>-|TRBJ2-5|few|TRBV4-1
TGCGCCAGCAGCCAAATAACAGGGTCGTTGGAGACCCAGTACTTC
CASSQITGSLETQYF
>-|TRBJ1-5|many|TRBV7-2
TGTGCCAGCAGCTTAGGATGGGATCAGCCCCAGCATTTT
CASSLGWDQPQHF
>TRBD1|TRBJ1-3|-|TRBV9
TGTGCCAGCAGCGCGAGGACAGGGGCGGACACCATATATTTT
CASSARTGADTIYF
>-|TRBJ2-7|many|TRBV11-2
TGTGCCAGCACCTACGGGAACCAGGGCCTCGTCTACGAGCAGTACTTC
CASTYGNQGLVYEQYF
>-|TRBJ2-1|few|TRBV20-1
TGCAGTGCTAGCTCCAGGAATGAGCAGTTCTTC
CSASSRNEQFF
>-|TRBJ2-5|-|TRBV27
TGTGCCAGCAGTTTAGCCGCGGGGGACAGCCTCCAAGAGACCCAGTACTTC
CASSLAAGDSLQETQYF
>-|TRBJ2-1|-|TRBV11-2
TGTGCCAGCAGCTTCGTAGGAGTCGAGCAGTTCTTC
CASSFVGVEQFF
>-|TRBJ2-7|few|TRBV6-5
TGTGCCAGCAGTGACGGGACACCGACGGAGCAGTACTTC
CASSDGTPTEQYF
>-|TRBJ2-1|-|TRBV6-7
TGTGCCAACAAGCGACATACAGGGCCCAACCATGAGCAGTTCTTC
CANKRHTGPNHEQFF
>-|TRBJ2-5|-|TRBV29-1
TGCAGCGGGGACGTACAGCAAGAGACCCAGTACTTC
CSGDVQQETQYF
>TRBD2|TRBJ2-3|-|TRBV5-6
TGTGCCAGCAGCTTGGTCAGGGCTAGCGGAGCAAGCACAGATACGCAGTATTTT
CASSLVRASGASTDTQYF
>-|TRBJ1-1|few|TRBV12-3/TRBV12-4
TGTGCCAGCAGTCCTGGACAATTTCCGAACACTGAAGCTTTCTTT
CASSPGQFPNTEAFF
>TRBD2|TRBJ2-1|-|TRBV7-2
TGTGCCAGCAGCTTAGACCCGGCTAGCGGGGAATACAATGAGCAGTTCTTC
CASSLDPASGEYNEQFF
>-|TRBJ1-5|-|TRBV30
TGTGCCTGGAGTTCAGGAGGGGCGAATCAGCCCCAGCATTTT
CAWSSGGANQPQHF
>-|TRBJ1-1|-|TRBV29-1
TGCAGCGGGGGCCCGGGCCAGGGTGGAACTGAAGCTTTCTTT
CSGGPGQGGTEAFF
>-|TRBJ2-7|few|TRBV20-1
TGCAGTGCTAGGGAGATCGGGTACGAGCAGTACTTC
CSAREIGYEQYF
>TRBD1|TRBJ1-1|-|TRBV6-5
TGTGCCAGCAGCCGGACAGGGAATACCCTAGAAGCTTTCTTT
CASSRTGNTLEAFF
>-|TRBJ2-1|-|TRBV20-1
TGCAGTGCTAGAACCGGGTTCAGCGATGAGCAGTTCTTC
CSARTGFSDEQFF
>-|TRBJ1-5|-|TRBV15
TGTGCCACCAGCAGAGATCTACGACAGCCCCAGCATTTT
CATSRDLRQPQHF
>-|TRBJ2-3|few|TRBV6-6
TGTGCCAGCAGTCCCTCTAGGAGGGGGGTGGCAGATACGCAGTATTTT
CASSPSRRGVADTQYF
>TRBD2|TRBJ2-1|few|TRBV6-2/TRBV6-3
TGTGCCAGCAGTTACTCGACTAGCGCAATCCGCAAATACAATGAGCAGTTCTTC
CASSYSTSAIRKYNEQFF
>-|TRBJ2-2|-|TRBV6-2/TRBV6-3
TGTGCCAGCATGAAGGGCCCCGGGGAGCTGTTTTTT
CASMKGPGELFF
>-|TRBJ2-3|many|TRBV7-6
TGTGCTAGCAGCTTAGGACTGGGCACAGATACGCAGTATTTT
CASSLGLGTDTQYF
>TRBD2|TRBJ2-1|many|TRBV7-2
TGTGCCAGCAGCTTAGGAGCGGGAGCCAGGGATGAGCAGTTCTTC
CASSLGAGARDEQFF
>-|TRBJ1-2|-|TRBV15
TGTGCCACCAGCGGGGACGCTAACTATGGCTACACCTTC
CATSGDANYGYTF
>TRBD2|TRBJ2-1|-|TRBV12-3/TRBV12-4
TGTGCCAGCACCCCACTAGCGTTCCAATCCAATGAGCAGTTCTTC
CASTPLAFQSNEQFF
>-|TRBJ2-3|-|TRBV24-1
TGTGCCACCAGTGCGGCTCTAACAGATACGCAGTATTTT
CATSAALTDTQYF
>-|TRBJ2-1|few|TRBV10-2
TGCGCCAGCAGTGAGTTGATCGTTAGCTCCTACAATGAGCAGTTCTTC
CASSELIVSSYNEQFF
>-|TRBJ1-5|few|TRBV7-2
TGTGCCAGCAGCTTAGCTCCGGGAAGCAATCAGCCCCAGCATTTT
CASSLAPGSNQPQHF